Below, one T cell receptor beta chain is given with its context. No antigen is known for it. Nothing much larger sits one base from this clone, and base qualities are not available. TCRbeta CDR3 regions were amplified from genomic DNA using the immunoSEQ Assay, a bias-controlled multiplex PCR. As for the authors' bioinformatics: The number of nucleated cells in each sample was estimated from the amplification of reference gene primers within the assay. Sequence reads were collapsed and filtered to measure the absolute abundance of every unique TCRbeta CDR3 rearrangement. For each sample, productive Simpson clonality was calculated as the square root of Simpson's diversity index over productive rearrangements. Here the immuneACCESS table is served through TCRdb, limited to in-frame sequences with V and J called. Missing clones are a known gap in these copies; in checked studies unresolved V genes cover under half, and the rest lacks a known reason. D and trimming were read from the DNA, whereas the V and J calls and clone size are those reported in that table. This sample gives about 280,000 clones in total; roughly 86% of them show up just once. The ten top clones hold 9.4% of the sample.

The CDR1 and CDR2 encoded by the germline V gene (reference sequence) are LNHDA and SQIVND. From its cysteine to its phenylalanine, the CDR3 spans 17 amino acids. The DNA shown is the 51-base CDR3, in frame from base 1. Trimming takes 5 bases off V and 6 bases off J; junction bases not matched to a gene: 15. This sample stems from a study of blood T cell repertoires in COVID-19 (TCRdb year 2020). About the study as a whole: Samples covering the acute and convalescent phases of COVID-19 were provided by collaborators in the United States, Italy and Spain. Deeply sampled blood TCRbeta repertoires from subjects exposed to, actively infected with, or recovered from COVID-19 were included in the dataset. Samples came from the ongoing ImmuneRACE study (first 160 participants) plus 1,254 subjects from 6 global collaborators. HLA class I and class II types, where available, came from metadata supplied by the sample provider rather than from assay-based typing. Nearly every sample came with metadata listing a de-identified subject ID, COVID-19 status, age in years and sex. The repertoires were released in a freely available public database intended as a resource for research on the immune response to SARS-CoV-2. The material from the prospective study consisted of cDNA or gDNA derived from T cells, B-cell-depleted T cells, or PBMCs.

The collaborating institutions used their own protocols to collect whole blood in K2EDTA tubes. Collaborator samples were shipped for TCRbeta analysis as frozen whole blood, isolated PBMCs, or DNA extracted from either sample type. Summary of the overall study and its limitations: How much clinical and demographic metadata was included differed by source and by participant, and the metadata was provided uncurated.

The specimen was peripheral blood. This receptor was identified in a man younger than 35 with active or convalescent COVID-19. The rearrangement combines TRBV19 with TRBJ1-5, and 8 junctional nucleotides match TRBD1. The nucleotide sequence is TGTGCCAGTAGTCACAGTGCGGGTAGACAGGGGCGTCAGCCCCAGCATTTT. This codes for CASSHSAGRQGRQPQHF.